This T cell receptor (beta chain) was recorded in a study of regulatory T cells in long-lasting Graves disease. About the study: Freshly diagnosed Graves' patients had used antithyroid drugs for under 3 months.

This clonotype has only a few counts. The TCR beta library used iRepertoire HTBI primers with Arm-PCR amplification of CDR3. TCRdb re-called the multiplex PCR reads through MiXCR, storing one row per CDR3 protein. Altogether over 450,000 distinct CDR3 sequences are present, about 11% being singletons, with the ten largest covering 8.9%. Indicated time point: newly diagnosed GD, antithyroid drugs for less than 3 months. Construction of the TCR library relied on RNA isolated from PBMCs. The germline CDR1 and CDR2 sequences are ENHRY and SYGVKD. Trimming cost V 5 bases and J 7 bases; bases outside gene matches: 11. CDR3 size: 17 residues. These data also featured in a second study, about T cells in Graves' hyperthyroidism and ophthalmopathy.

This sequence was found in a woman in her 30s with Graves disease. The rearrangement joins TRBV10-3 to TRBJ2-2; 12 bases map to TRBD1. Here the sequenced sample was peripheral blood mononuclear cells (PBMCs), taken at new diagnosis, from a patient treated with antithyroid drugs. This CDR3 reads CAISTPPGQGAIGELFF. CDR3 nucleotide sequence: TGTGCCATCAGTACACCCCCGGGACAGGGGGCGATCGGGGAGCTGTTTTTT.